This section outlines one T cell receptor (beta chain) sequence together with its context. Its antigen specificity is not known. The sample holds no much larger clone one base away, and base qualities are not on file. The library was obtained by the immunoSEQ multiplex PCR assay. A mixture of 60 forward primers for TCR Vbeta segments and 13 reverse primers for TCR Jbeta segments was used in the multiplex PCR. A multiplex PCR assay on genomic DNA amplified the CDR3 region of rearranged TCR beta genes. The amplified TCR beta libraries were sequenced on the Illumina HiSeq System as 87-base-pair reads. For the original study's pipeline: Across the 670 or so repertoires, a later analysis counted tens of millions of unique TCR beta chains, roughly 11 million of which were shared by at least two donors. To remove PCR and sequencing errors, raw reads were error-corrected and collapsed into unique sequences using a nearest-neighbor algorithm that merged closely related sequences. Alignment of CDR3 sequences to IMGT reference sequences was used to assign V, D and J gene segments. For a sequence to be retained, a match of at least six nucleotides to both a V gene segment and a J gene segment was required. A rearrangement was called productive if the CDR3 had no stop codons and remained in frame with V and J, and every other rearrangement was called non-productive. CDR3 was defined according to IMGT convention as the region running from the second conserved V-encoded cysteine to the conserved J-encoded phenylalanine. Sequences without an unambiguous match to a single V gene segment were excluded from the earlier analysis of several hundred of the donors. An earlier analysis of 587 of the donors classified V segments as functional when productive rearrangements were above 56.7% and as segregating when the standard deviation between donors was above 5%. A statistical classification framework was built to diagnose cytomegalovirus status from the catalog of TCR beta chain sequences. In a later analysis, TCR nucleotide sequences were compared against IMGT/GENE-DB human TR gene sequences so that V and J genes could be assigned. The TCRdist pipeline was used in a later analysis to assign CDR3 sequences and most-parsimonious VDJ recombination scenarios. In a later analysis, each TCR beta chain was defined by its CDR3 amino acid sequence together with its V-gene family, and reads without a unique V-gene family were excluded. To address suspected cross-contamination and a sequencing artifact, a later analysis removed 550 to 750 highly shared, low-generation-probability nucleotide sequences. In a later analysis, a clonal expansion index for each public chain was calculated from normalized within-repertoire ranks of inferred template counts. In a later analysis, generation probabilities were computed using a VDJ recombination model fitted to out-of-frame rearrangements, and the results were checked against IGoR. Hypergeometric tests were used in a later analysis to score TCR-TCR, TCR-HLA and TCR-CMV co-occurrence, with a repertoire-size bias correction applied to the TCR pairs. False discovery rates were estimated in a later analysis by permuting HLA or CMV assignments 20 times. In a later analysis, co-occurring TCRs were grouped using DBSCAN, and TCRdist sequence similarity was added for clustering within HLA-allele-positive subsets. Repertoires with fewer than 30,000 or more than 120,000 public chains, plus five repertoires with anomalous nucleotide sharing, were excluded from co-occurrence clustering. In TCRdb, the immuneACCESS table is reduced to in-frame sequences with V and J assigned. These tables do not hold every clone; where another copy was compared, an unresolved V gene accounts for under half, and the others remain unexplained. V, J and clone size derive from that table, while D and trimming were established from the DNA sequence. This sample is represented by more than 85,000 clones; 60% to 80% of them were singletons. The ten biggest clones cover 9.6% of the sample.

This sample is drawn from a study of cytomegalovirus exposure and HLA in healthy donors (dated by TCRdb to about 2017). About the study as a whole: In an earlier analysis of under 750 of the donors, under 300 Gb of sequence data and just under 120 million unique TCR beta sequences from 150 million to 200 million T cells were reported. About 310 gigabases of sequencing data and approximately 85 million unique TCR sequences were included in an early release covering 500 to 750 HLA-typed donors. Among the roughly 400 genotyped donors, approximately 77% belonged to the genetic ancestry cluster associated with self-reported Caucasian donors. The aim of the study was to test whether cataloging public T cell receptors could identify signatures of past pathogen exposure. The study profiled the T cell repertoires of around 700 subjects by immunosequencing and related them to cytomegalovirus serostatus. Along with the 666-subject first cohort, a separate validation cohort of over 90 different subjects was used. To predict cytomegalovirus infection status, the study brought together high-throughput TCR immunosequencing, statistical association of individual TCRs with disease status, and machine learning. To study patterns of TCR occurrence, a later analysis re-analyzed previously published TCR beta repertoires from 500 to 850 donors and added high-resolution HLA genotyping. Rather than using new phenotypic data, the later analysis identified candidate immune exposures from TCR beta sequences and from how often those sequences occurred across donors. To decide whether each TCR beta V gene segment behaved as functional or pseudogenic, an earlier analysis of nearly 600 of the donors relied on high-throughput TCR beta sequencing. Donor age, sex, ethnicity and CMV serostatus were compiled together with the repertoire data. A later genetic analysis took genome-wide SNP genotypes for about three fifths of the 666 donors and used that subset as a discovery cohort. All discovery cohort repertoires had been generated on a single sequencing platform. Class I and class II HLA loci were covered by the typing at four-digit resolution. The number of donors typed differed by locus, with about 629-640 for A, B, C, DRB1 and DQB1, about 500 for DQA1, nearly 610 for DPA1, and under 490 for DPB1. Roughly five DR-DQ haplotypes were handled as single units for association and clustering, since linkage in the cohort was strong. Across roughly 420 genotyped donors of the cohort, an average of approximately 240,000 unique TCR beta nucleotide sequences per donor were sequenced, and roughly 20% of those sequences were non-productive.

The cohort comprised 710 or so healthy bone marrow donors. At the time of sampling, every cohort member was nominally healthy, though immune exposures that went unrecorded were likely present. The donor was CMV seropositive and was included in the group of 250 to 300 seropositive cohort members. Every donor gave a peripheral blood sample, and the peripheral blood mononuclear cells from that sample were used for TCR beta sequencing. Genomic DNA extraction from the blood cell samples was performed with the Qiagen DNeasy Blood Extraction Kit. Trimming takes 5 bases from V and 7 bases from J, and the germline ends sit 15 bases apart. CDR3 length: 14 amino acids, cysteine to phenylalanine. Just CDR3 DNA is preserved here, 42 bases in frame from base 1. CDR1 and CDR2 are read off the germline V gene as SGHTA and FQGNSA. Beyond this particular receptor, the publication reports: Most CMV-associated TCR beta chains appeared to be HLA-restricted in a later analysis, and the HLA associations seemed to be driven largely by CMV exposure. Around 16 rarely observed V segments, including chromosome 9 orphons, were excluded from the earlier analysis of just under 600 of the donors because counts were too low. Roughly uniform sequencing depth across donors was assumed in presence/absence analyses, although this assumption may not hold. The study listed 150 to 200 TCR beta chains as associated with cytomegalovirus. It was suggested by the authors that the approach could potentially be generalized to other disease states and immunological phenotypes. A later genetic analysis associated a missense DCLRE1C variant with V-gene and J-gene trimming of TCR beta chains, and an independent cohort replicated the association. Compared with the approximately 670-donor mean, donors in an Asian-associated ancestry cluster had fewer N-insertions in productive TCRs, according to a later genetic analysis. In both the original and validation cohorts, the classifier was reported to diagnose cytomegalovirus status with high specificity and sensitivity. A cluster of highly shared sequence variants was judged likely to represent a technical artifact of the sequencing pipeline. A further reported finding was that TCR beta sequences accurately predicted the HLA-A and HLA-B alleles for most subjects in the first cohort. Most TCR sequences were observed very rarely across donors, whereas some public TCRs were present in many individuals. The cohort was sequenced for TCR beta chains only, and without alpha or paired-chain data the features that could be detected were limited. The 87-base-pair reads could not distinguish some IMGT-functional V segments, including TRBV6-2 and TRBV6-3, so those segments were excluded. In vitro tests confirmed that a few of the cytomegalovirus-associated TCR beta chains recognize cytomegalovirus antigens. At a false discovery rate of 0.05, a later analysis linked 16,000 or so TCR beta sequences to specific HLA alleles. Several of the top co-occurrence clusters appeared to be linked to parvovirus B19, influenza, CMV and Epstein-Barr virus, according to a later analysis. In a later analysis, HLA-associated TCR beta chains were found to be more clonally expanded and to have lower generation probabilities than equally common non-associated chains. Correlated functional status among segregating V segments might reflect linkage disequilibrium, but an unknown experimental factor could not be ruled out. Strong co-occurrence of HLA alleles, especially DR and DQ, made assigning TCR associations to individual alleles difficult. CMV serostatus was the only immune exposure information available for the cohort. In an earlier analysis of about 600 of the donors, most TCR beta V segments appeared in productive rearrangements about 87% or about 30% of the time, broadly matching IMGT annotations. Because some donors lacked HLA typing at each locus, the association tests relied only on the typed subset. According to a later analysis, TCR association rates differed among HLA loci, with DRB1 alleles showing the most associated TCRs and HLA-C alleles showing the fewest.

The chain is assembled from TRBV7-2 and TRBJ2-1; matching of 5 bases hints at TRBD1 as the D gene. The sequence derives from a male donor in good health and CMV-seropositive. Sample: PBMCs. The nucleotides read TGTGCCAGCAGCCCACACCCGACAGCAAATGAGCAGTTCTTC. Translated, it reads CASSPHPTANEQFF. The CDR3 plus the reference TRBV7-2 and TRBJ2-1 genes for the other parts give the full variable domain: GAGVSQSPSNKVTEKGKDVELRCDPISGHTALYWYRQSLGQGLEFLIYFQGNSAPDKSGLPSDRFSAERTGGSVSTLTIQRTQQEDSAVYLCASSPHPTANEQFFGPGTRLTVL.